Presented here are 19 T cell receptor beta chains from one specimen sequenced in a study of blood T cell repertoires in COVID-19 (dated by TCRdb to about 2020). The library was produced with the immunoSEQ multiplex PCR assay. TCRdb stores this immuneACCESS table with in-frame sequences only. Part of the clones is absent; in the studies checked, under half of the shortfall reflects unresolved V genes, and no reason is known for the rest. Across this sample there are approximately 260,000 clones, with roughly 90% seen only once. Together, the top ten hold around 2.3% of the sample. Sequenced input: peripheral blood. The receptors here all came from a woman aged 55 to 70 with COVID-19, enrolled during active disease.

In this sample, this clone turned up a few times. The junction does not match germline at one end; this may be a read error. The V and J genes are TRBV2 and TRBJ1-2; D gene ambiguous. The CDR3 runs 12 residues. Germline assignment: CDR1 SNHLY and CDR2 FYNNEI. The CDR3 nucleotides read TGTGCCAGCAGTCGGCTTATAGGAGCGCCTCGTTTC. This codes for CASSRLIGAPRF.

The genes are TRBV11-2 and TRBJ2-2; D ambiguous. Germline V gives CDR1 SGHAT, CDR2 FQNNGV. The CDR3 totals 14 residues. Trimming cost V 5 bases and J 4 bases, with 11 bases left between them. CDR3 in amino acids: CASSGRQVTGELFF. The CDR3 DNA follows: TGTGCCAGCAGCGGGCGTCAGGTCACCGGGGAGCTGTTTTTT.

V and J are TRBV7-9 and TRBJ2-1, with 15 bases that match TRBD2. Unmatched junction bases numbered 10, after V lost 3 bases and J lost 7 bases. The length of the CDR3 is 18 residues. CDR1 is SEHNR and CDR2 is FQNEAQ in the germline V gene (reference sequence). This chain's CDR3 is CASSFGLAGGRTSNEQFF. The DNA of the CDR3 is TGTGCCAGCAGCTTCGGACTAGCGGGGGGGCGGACCTCGAATGAGCAGTTCTTC. The full variable domain, completed using reference TRBV7-9 and TRBJ2-1, is DTGVSQNPRHKITKRGQNVTFRCDPISEHNRLYWYRQTLGQGPEFLTYFQNEAQLEKSRLLSDRFSAERPKGSFSTLEIQRTEQGDSAMYLCASSFGLAGGRTSNEQFFGPGTRLTVL.

The chain links TRBV18 to TRBJ1-3; D call uncertain. V shed 0 bases and J shed 4 bases, with 10 bases lying between them. This CDR3 contains 15 residues. CDR1 and CDR2 (germline): KGHSH, LQKENI. CDR3 amino acids: CASSPPGLTGNTIYF. DNA for the CDR3: TGTGCCAGCTCACCACCCGGACTTACAGGAAACACCATATATTTT.

The rearrangement links TRBV12-3 or TRBV12-4 to TRBJ1-5; no clear D. The CDR3 totals 13 residues. The V and J ends lost 4 bases and 3 bases respectively, with 7 bases between them. The CDR3 loop is CASSSGYNQPQHF. The DNA of the CDR3 is TGTGCCAGCAGTTCGGGGTACAATCAGCCCCAGCATTTT.

In regard to this clone: The sample contains more than one DNA sequence encoding this CDR3. This chain uses TRBV4-1 with TRBJ2-1; D unclear. Trimming removed 4 bases at V and 7 bases at J, with 8 bases between. This CDR3 spans 12 amino acids. Germline V gene sequence: CDR1 MGHRA, CDR2 YSYEKL. In DNA, the CDR3 is TGCGCCAGCAGCCCGACTGGGAATGAGCAGTTCTTC. Translating it yields CASSPTGNEQFF.

The chain has TRBV7-6 and TRBJ1-2, with D unresolved. The CDR3 is 13 amino acids. CDR1 and CDR2 from the germline V gene are SGHVS and FNYEAQ. Trimming pared 1 base from V and 2 bases from J, leaving 5 bases between. Here the CDR3 DNA reads TGTGCCAGCAGCTTAGTAGAAAACTATGGCTACACCTTC. As protein: CASSLVENYGYTF.

V and J are TRBV5-6 and TRBJ1-5; unclear D gene. CDR3 length: 13 amino acids. Between the trimmed V and J ends, which lost 1 base and 5 bases, there was a span of 7 bases. Germline values: CDR1 SGHDT, CDR2 YYEEEE. Here the CDR3 reads CASSLSRDQPQHF. The CDR3 DNA reads as TGTGCCAGCAGCTTGTCGCGGGATCAGCCCCAGCATTTT.

The J gene is TRBJ2-7, the V gene TRBV6-2 or TRBV6-3; 15 bases are a match to TRBD2. Germline V gene lookup returns CDR1 MNHEY and CDR2 SVGEGT. V shed 4 bases, J shed 7 bases, and the junction held 8 bases outside the gene matches. CDR3 length: 16 residues. The CDR3 region is CASSSPGLAGGPEQYF. In nucleotides, the CDR3 is TGTGCCAGCAGTTCCCCGGGACTAGCGGGGGGCCCGGAGCAGTACTTC.

This clone has only a few counts. The V gene is TRBV7-3, the J gene TRBJ1-4; maybe TRBD1 (5 bases). Germline CDR1 is SGHTA and CDR2 is FQGTGA. The length of the CDR3 is 16 residues. Trimming pared 0 bases from V and 2 bases from J, leaving 10 bases between. The CDR3 bases are TGTGCCAGCAGCTTAACGTTGGGGGGGACTAATGAAAAACTGTTTTTT. Translated: CASSLTLGGTNEKLFF.

The chain couples TRBV4-1 to TRBJ1-2, with D uncertain. The germline V gene has CDR1 MGHRA and CDR2 YSYEKL. The V end was cut by 1 base, the J end by 2 bases, with 14 bases between. The CDR3 contains 16 residues. The DNA of the CDR3 is TGCGCCAGCAGCCAAGCCCCTCCTGGACTAAACTATGGCTACACCTTC. This gives the protein CASSQAPPGLNYGYTF.

This chain uses TRBV27 with TRBJ2-5; perhaps TRBD1 as D (6 bases). The CDR3 length is 13 residues. V was pared by 2 bases and J by 7 bases, with 11 bases between. Germline values: CDR1 MNHEY, CDR2 SMNVEV (reference sequence). CDR3 in DNA: TGTGCCAGCAGTTTAATGGGGGCCGGGACCCAGTACTTC. This codes for CASSLMGAGTQYF.

The rearrangement links TRBV6-4 to TRBJ1-2, with 7 bases aligning to TRBD1. Germline lookup yields CDR1 MRHNA and CDR2 SNTAGT. V was pared by 5 bases and J by 5 bases, with 5 bases of the junction left unmatched. The CDR3 is 13 amino acids. Here the CDR3 reads CASSPGQLYGYTF. In nucleotides, the CDR3 is TGTGCCAGCAGTCCGGGACAGCTATATGGCTACACCTTC.

This sequence joins TRBV5-1 and TRBJ1-2; TRBD1 aligns across 7 bases. The trim removed 0 bases at V and 7 bases at J, leaving 9 bases unmatched. Germline values: CDR1 SGHRS, CDR2 YFSETQ. There are 15 residues in the CDR3. CDR3 sequence (DNA): TGCGCCAGCAGCTTGGAAACAGGGGCCCCGGGTGGCTACACCTTC. Its protein is CASSLETGAPGGYTF.

The J gene is TRBJ2-4, the V gene TRBV5-8, with a tentative D call TRBD1 (6 bases). The CDR3 spans 15 residues. Germline CDR1 is SGHTS and CDR2 is YDEGEE. The germline V and J ends were trimmed by 7 bases and 6 bases, with 20 bases remaining between them. The chain's CDR3 is CASGLRGLAGNIQYF. As DNA, the CDR3 is TGTGCCAGCGGTCTCAGGGGTCTGGCGGGAAACATTCAGTACTTC.

This rearrangement joins TRBV2 to TRBJ1-1; D might be TRBD1 (6 bases). The V gene's germline CDR1 is SNHLY and CDR2 FYNNEI. The CDR3 length is 14 residues. The V and J ends lost 7 bases and 4 bases respectively, with 16 bases between them. The CDR3 region has the DNA TGTGCCAGCAACTCACAGGGACGGGGCACTGAAGCTTTCTTT. As protein: CASNSQGRGTEAFF.

The chain combines TRBV5-1 with TRBJ1-1; the D gene is possibly TRBD1 (6 bases). The germline CDR1 and CDR2 sequences are SGHRS and YFSETQ. The CDR3 contains 15 residues. V gave up 2 bases and J gave up 6 bases, with 17 bases separating them. In nucleotides, the CDR3 is TGCGCCAGCAGCTTCGGACAGCGCGGGCGCGCTGAAGCTTTCTTT. The encoded protein is CASSFGQRGRAEAFF.

J is TRBJ2-3 and V is TRBV7-2; tentative D call: TRBD1 (6 bases). Germline CDR1 SGHTA, CDR2 FQGNSA. Between the trimmed V and J ends, which lost 1 base and 0 bases, there was a span of 14 bases. This CDR3 region has 17 residues. This chain's CDR3 is CASSLGGGRSSTDTQYF. As DNA, the CDR3 is TGTGCCAGCAGCTTAGGAGGGGGTCGGTCTAGCACAGATACGCAGTATTTT. Drawing the rest from reference TRBV7-2 and TRBJ2-3, the complete variable domain is GAGVSQSPSNKVTEKGKDVELRCDPISGHTALYWYRQSLGQGLEFLIYFQGNSAPDKSGLPSDRFSAERTGGSVSTLTIQRTQQEDSAVYLCASSLGGGRSSTDTQYFGPGTRLTVL.

J is TRBJ1-1 and V is TRBV6-6; TRBD1 might be the D (6 bases). Trimming pared 8 bases from V and 0 bases from J, leaving 19 bases between. The length of the CDR3 is 16 residues. From germline, CDR1 is MNHNY and CDR2 SVGAGI (reference sequence). CDR3 amino acids: CASRLNPDRMNTEAFF. Written as DNA, the CDR3 is TGTGCCAGCCGACTAAACCCAGACAGGATGAACACTGAAGCTTTCTTT.